This section outlines one TCR beta chain sequence together with its context. The antigen is undetermined. Sequencing used immunoSEQ multiplex PCR; TCRdb keeps in-frame clones, though not all of them. The table includes 92,000 or so clones, roughly four fifths detected once. This record comes from a study of OX40 agonist ivuxolimab in advanced cancers. Whole-study context: Two cutaneous melanoma patients and one hepatocellular carcinoma patient, three in all, had partial responses.

Study observations and caveats: Normalized expansion of T-cell clones was also low for some nonresponders. On average, a greater number of expanded clones characterised CD8+ T cells relative to CD4+.

This CDR3 has 17 amino acids. Germline CDR1 reads SGHTS; CDR2 reads YDEGEE. The V and J ends lost 3 bases and 0 bases respectively, with 13 bases between them. This TCR was sampled from an adult with an advanced solid tumor such as melanoma, head and neck, liver or kidney cancer. The chain couples TRBV5-8 to TRBJ2-6; perhaps TRBD1 as D (7 bases). The starting material was CD4+ or CD8+ T cells sorted from blood, obtained in a trial of the OX40 agonist ivuxolimab. CDR3 region: CASSSWRGLSGANVLTF. Here the CDR3 DNA reads TGTGCCAGCAGCTCCTGGAGGGGGCTCTCTGGGGCCAACGTCCTGACTTTC.